Shown below are 23 T cell receptor beta chains from a single sample sequenced in a study of OX40 agonist ivuxolimab in advanced cancers. Repertoires were generated with immunoSEQ multiplex PCR, while TCRdb's copy carries only in-frame clones and drops some. The table includes under 150,000 clones, 80% to 90% detected once. The material sequenced was CD4+ or CD8+ T cells sorted from blood, taken in a trial of the OX40 agonist ivuxolimab. The receptors derive from an adult with an advanced solid tumor such as melanoma, head and neck, liver or kidney cancer.

CDR3 bases: TGTGCCTGGACCTCTGGAAACACCATATATTTT. Translating it yields CAWTSGNTIYF. The chain uses TRBV30 and TRBJ1-3; D is undetermined. The V end was cut by 4 bases, the J end by 0 bases, with 1 base between. Germline CDR1 reads GTSNPN; CDR2 reads SVGIG (reference sequence). The CDR3 is 11 amino acids.

J is TRBJ1-3 and V is TRBV7-9, with 7 bases that match TRBD1. J gave up 7 bases and V 5 bases, and 5 bases lay outside the gene matches. The CDR3 covers 13 residues. Germline loops: CDR1 SEHNR, CDR2 FQNEAQ (reference sequence). In nucleotides, the CDR3 is TGTGCCAGCAGCAAAGACAGGGCGAACACCATATATTTT. Protein product: CASSKDRANTIYF.

The chain carries TRBV6-6 and TRBJ2-7, with D maybe TRBD1 (6 bases). Trimming stripped 4 bases from V and 4 bases from J, with 14 bases between. From germline, CDR1 is MNHNY and CDR2 SVGAGI (reference sequence). The CDR3 runs 14 residues. The CDR3, as DNA: TGTGCCAGCAGTTCGAGACAGGCTCAGTACGAGCAGTACTTC. Its translation is CASSSRQAQYEQYF.

As to this clone: The junction departs from the called germline gene at one end, perhaps through a read error. The chain couples TRBV28 to TRBJ1-4; D unclear. The CDR3 contains 12 residues. Germline-derived CDR1 and CDR2 are MDHEN and SYDVKM. For the CDR3, the DNA is TGTGCCAGCAGTTCCCCTAAGGAAAAACTGTTTTTT. It yields the protein CASSSPKEKLFF.

This sequence joins TRBV6-6 and TRBJ1-4; D might be TRBD1 (5 bases). Trimming left V 6 bases short and J 7 bases short, with 21 bases between. This CDR3 region has 16 residues. Germline-derived CDR1 and CDR2 are MNHNY and SVGAGI (reference sequence). CDR3 in amino acids: CASSDPRGGPVEKLFF. The CDR3, as DNA: TGTGCCAGCAGCGATCCGCGGGGGGGACCCGTTGAAAAACTGTTTTTT.

The rearrangement joins TRBV28 to TRBJ2-3, with unresolved D. This CDR3 is built from 14 residues. Germline lookup yields CDR1 MDHEN and CDR2 SYDVKM. Trimming removed 11 bases at V and 0 bases at J, with 15 bases between. CDR3 nucleotides: TGTGCCCTCGCCCGCGGATCTAGCACAGATACGCAGTATTTT. Its protein is CALARGSSTDTQYF. The full variable domain, completed using reference TRBV28 and TRBJ2-3, is DVKVTQSSRYLVKRTGEKVFLECVQDMDHENMFWYRQDPGLGLRLIYFSYDVKMKEKGDIPEGYSVSREKKERFSLILESASTNQTSMYLCALARGSSTDTQYFGPGTRLTVL.

The DNA of the CDR3 is TGCGCCAGCAGCCATGCCGGGACACGAGCTAACTATGGCTACACCTTC. Its translation is CASSHAGTRANYGYTF. The rearrangement uses TRBV4-3 and TRBJ1-2; TRBD1 might be the D (6 bases). The CDR3 is 16 amino acids. V shed 3 bases and J shed 0 bases, with 14 bases lying between them. The germline CDR1 and CDR2 sequences are LGHNA and YSLEER.

The J gene is TRBJ2-1, the V gene TRBV27; 9 bases map to TRBD2. CDR3 length: 15 residues. The germline V gene encodes CDR1 MNHEY and CDR2 SMNVEV (reference sequence). Trimming at V came to 2 bases and at J to 7 bases, leaving 6 bases not matched to a gene. The CDR3 sequence: CASSLKAGGRNEQFF. DNA of the CDR3: TGTGCCAGCAGTTTAAAAGCGGGGGGCAGGAATGAGCAGTTCTTC.

The chain recombines TRBV11-2 with TRBJ2-4, with D perhaps TRBD1 or TRBD2 (7 bases each). Germline V gene sequence: CDR1 SGHAT, CDR2 FQNNGV. This CDR3 spans 15 amino acids. Trimming removed 1 base from V and 8 bases from J, with 15 bases in between. The CDR3 sequence is CASSLAQGGGDIQYF. CDR3 nucleotide sequence: TGTGCCAGCAGCTTAGCCCAGGGGGGAGGGGACATTCAGTACTTC.

This clone was recorded only once. The chain employs TRBV7-3 and TRBJ2-3; D is possibly TRBD1 or TRBD2 (6 bases each). Germline lookup yields CDR1 SGHTA and CDR2 FQGTGA. V lost 1 base and J lost 4, with 18 bases in between. The CDR3 has 17 residues. CDR3 DNA: TGTGCCAGCAGCTTAAGGGGTGGCGGGACAAGTGCAGATACGCAGTATTTT. Protein sequence: CASSLRGGGTSADTQYF.

The chain combines TRBV10-3 with TRBJ1-3; tentative D call: TRBD1 (5 bases). There are 13 residues in the CDR3. V lost 10 bases, J lost 0 bases, and 10 bases lay in between. The germline CDR1 and CDR2 sequences are ENHRY and SYGVKD. The CDR3 region has the DNA TGTGCCACCCGACAGAGCTCTGGAAACACCATATATTTT. Residues: CATRQSSGNTIYF.

The V gene is TRBV9, the J gene TRBJ2-3; TRBD1 aligns across 8 bases. CDR1 is SGDLS and CDR2 is YYNGEE in the germline V gene. With V trimmed by 0 bases and J by 6 bases, 9 bases remained unmatched. This CDR3 is 16 amino acids long. The CDR3 coding sequence is TGTGCCAGCAGCGTAGACGAGACAGGGGTCGTCGATACGCAGTATTTT. Its translation: CASSVDETGVVDTQYF. Filled out from reference TRBV9 and TRBJ2-3, the complete variable domain reads DSGVTQTPKHLITATGQRVTLRCSPRSGDLSVYWYQQSLDQGLQFLIQYYNGEERAKGNILERFSAQQFPDLHSELNLSSLELGDSALYFCASSVDETGVVDTQYFGPGTRLTVL.

The chain combines TRBV7-3 with TRBJ2-1; TRBD2 aligns across 14 bases. Germline CDR1 reads SGHTA; CDR2 reads FQGTGA. The CDR3 contains 17 residues. With 5 bases clipped from V and 7 bases from J, the junction kept 10 bases outside the gene matches. CDR3 sequence: CASSVGTSGGQLNEQFF. In DNA, the CDR3 is TGTGCCAGCAGCGTAGGGACTAGCGGGGGCCAATTGAATGAGCAGTTCTTC.

The chain combines TRBV11-3 with TRBJ1-1; tentatively, D is TRBD1 (6 bases). This CDR3 has 17 amino acids. The germline V gene has CDR1 SGHNT and CDR2 YENEEA. V lost 5 bases and J lost 0, with 19 bases in between. CDR3 nucleotides: TGTGCCAGCAGCCACAAAACCCACCGGGACATGAACACTGAAGCTTTCTTT. As protein: CASSHKTHRDMNTEAFF.

This sequence joins TRBV7-2 and TRBJ2-5, with 14 bases that match TRBD2. CDR3 length: 17 residues. Germline trimming cut 1 base from V and 3 bases from J; bases unmatched to any gene: 4. The germline CDR1 and CDR2 sequences are SGHTA and FQGNSA. The CDR3 nucleotides read TGTGCCAGCAGCTTAGACCCGGGACTAGCGGGAGAAGAGACCCAGTACTTC. This translates into CASSLDPGLAGEETQYF.

This chain links TRBV5-6 with TRBJ2-5; a weak D match, TRBD1 (8 bases). With 4 bases removed from V and 5 bases from J, the gap between germline ends came to 18 bases. CDR1 and CDR2 from the germline V gene are SGHDT and YYEEEE. This CDR3 contains 15 residues. For the CDR3, the DNA is TGTGCCAGCAGCAACCCGACAGGGGAGGGGGAGACCCAGTACTTC. Translation: CASSNPTGEGETQYF.

J is TRBJ2-7 and V is TRBV7-2, with TRBD2 matching over 14 bases. From germline, CDR1 is SGHTA and CDR2 FQGNSA. This CDR3 spans 18 amino acids. Trimming removed 6 bases from V and 5 bases from J; junction bases left unmatched: 15. The CDR3 bases are TGTGCCAGCAGTTCCGGACTAGCGGGGGGTAGGTTGAGCCACGAGCAGTACTTC. This sequence encodes CASSSGLAGGRLSHEQYF.

The genes are TRBV28 and TRBJ1-6, with D hard to call. The CDR3 length is 13 residues. Germline CDR1 is MDHEN and CDR2 is SYDVKM. The V and J ends lost 3 bases and 10 bases respectively, with 10 bases between them. Written as DNA, the CDR3 is TGTGCCAGCAGTTTCTGGGCTTCCTCACCCCTCCACTTT. This sequence encodes CASSFWASSPLHF.

V gene TRBV2 combines with J gene TRBJ1-4, with a tentative D call TRBD1 (5 bases). Germline-derived CDR1 and CDR2 are SNHLY and FYNNEI. This CDR3 is 19 amino acids long. The V and J ends lost 6 bases and 0 bases respectively, with 23 bases between them. CDR3 residues: CASRMIRAVAGATNEKLFF. The CDR3 DNA sequence: TGTGCCAGCAGAATGATCAGGGCGGTCGCGGGTGCAACTAATGAAAAACTGTTTTTT.

The V call is TRBV11-3, the J call TRBJ2-1; D not certain. Germline values: CDR1 SGHNT, CDR2 YENEEA. The V end lost 0 bases, the J end lost 2 bases, and 11 bases lay between the germline ends. This CDR3 region has 16 residues. CDR3 sequence: CASSLEGGRTYNEQFF. The CDR3 region has the DNA TGTGCCAGCAGCTTAGAAGGTGGCAGAACCTACAATGAGCAGTTCTTC.

This sequence joins TRBV7-2 and TRBJ2-1, with D possibly TRBD1 on 5 matching bases. Trimming pared 1 base from V and 4 bases from J, leaving 8 bases between. In germline, CDR1 is SGHTA, CDR2 FQGNSA. This CDR3 region has 14 residues. CDR3 protein: CASSLDRLYNEQFF. CDR3 nucleotide sequence: TGTGCCAGCAGCTTAGACAGGCTATACAATGAGCAGTTCTTC.

This chain links TRBV10-1 with TRBJ2-7, with TRBD1 matching 7 bases. Germline trimming cut 5 bases from V and 4 bases from J; bases unmatched to any gene: 5. The germline gives CDR1 WNHNN, CDR2 SYGVQD (reference sequence). This CDR3 is built from 13 residues. CDR3 sequence reads: CASSSGQLYEQYF. DNA for the CDR3: TGCGCCAGCAGTTCGGGACAGCTATACGAGCAGTACTTC.

This rearrangement joins TRBV9 to TRBJ2-7, with TRBD2 as a possible D gene (6 bases). The CDR3 is 14 residues long. Trimming stripped 4 bases from V and 0 bases from J, with 11 bases between. Germline assignment: CDR1 SGDLS and CDR2 YYNGEE. CDR3 sequence (DNA): TGTGCCAGCAGCCCTTGGGACTTCTCCTACGAGCAGTACTTC. Its translation is CASSPWDFSYEQYF.